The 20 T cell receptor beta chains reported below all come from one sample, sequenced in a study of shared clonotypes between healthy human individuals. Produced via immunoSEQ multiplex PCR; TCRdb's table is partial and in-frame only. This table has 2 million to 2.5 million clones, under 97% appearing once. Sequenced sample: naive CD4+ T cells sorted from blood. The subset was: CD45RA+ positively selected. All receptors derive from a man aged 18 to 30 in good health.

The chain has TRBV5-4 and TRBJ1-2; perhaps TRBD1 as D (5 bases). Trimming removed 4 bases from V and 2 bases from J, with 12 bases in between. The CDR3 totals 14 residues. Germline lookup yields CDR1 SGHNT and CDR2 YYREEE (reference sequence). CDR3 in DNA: TGTGCCAGCAGCCCCCCCGCAGGGAACTATGGCTACACCTTC. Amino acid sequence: CASSPPAGNYGYTF.

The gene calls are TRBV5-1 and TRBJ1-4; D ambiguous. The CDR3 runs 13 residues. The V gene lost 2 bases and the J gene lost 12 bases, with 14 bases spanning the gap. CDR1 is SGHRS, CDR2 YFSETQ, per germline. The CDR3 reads CASSLDLPAELFF. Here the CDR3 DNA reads TGCGCCAGCAGCTTAGATTTGCCCGCAGAACTGTTTTTT.

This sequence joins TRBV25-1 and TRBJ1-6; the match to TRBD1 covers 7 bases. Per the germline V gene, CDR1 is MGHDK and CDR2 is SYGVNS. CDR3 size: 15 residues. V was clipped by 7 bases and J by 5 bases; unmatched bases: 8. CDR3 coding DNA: TGTGCCAGCACGGAAACAGGGGCGGATAATTCACCCCTCCACTTT. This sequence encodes CASTETGADNSPLHF.

CDR3 sequence reads: CASSPRRQGNYGYTF. In DNA, the CDR3 is TGTGCCAGCAGCCCGCGGAGGCAGGGAAACTATGGCTACACCTTC. This chain joins TRBV6-1 and TRBJ1-2; TRBD1 might be the D (5 bases). Trimming took off 6 bases at V and 2 bases at J, with 16 bases between the two ends. CDR1 is MNHNS, CDR2 SASEGT, per germline. This CDR3 comprises 15 residues.

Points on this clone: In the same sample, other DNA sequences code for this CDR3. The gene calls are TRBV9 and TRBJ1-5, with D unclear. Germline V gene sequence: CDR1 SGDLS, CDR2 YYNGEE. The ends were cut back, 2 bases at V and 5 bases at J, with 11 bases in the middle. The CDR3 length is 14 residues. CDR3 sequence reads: CASSVEDRDQPQHF. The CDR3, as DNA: TGTGCCAGCAGCGTGGAGGACCGAGATCAGCCCCAGCATTTT.

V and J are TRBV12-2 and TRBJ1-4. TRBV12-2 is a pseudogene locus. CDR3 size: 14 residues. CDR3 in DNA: TGTGCAAGTCGCTCCGGCTTTAGGCTCAAAAAACTGTTTTTT. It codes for CASRSGFRLKKLFF.

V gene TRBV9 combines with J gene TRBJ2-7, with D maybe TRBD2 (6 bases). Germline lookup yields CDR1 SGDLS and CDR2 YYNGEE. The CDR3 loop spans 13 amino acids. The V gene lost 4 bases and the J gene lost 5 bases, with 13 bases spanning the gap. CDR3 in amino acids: CASSIRGWDEQYF. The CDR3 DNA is TGTGCCAGCAGCATCCGGGGGTGGGACGAGCAGTACTTC.

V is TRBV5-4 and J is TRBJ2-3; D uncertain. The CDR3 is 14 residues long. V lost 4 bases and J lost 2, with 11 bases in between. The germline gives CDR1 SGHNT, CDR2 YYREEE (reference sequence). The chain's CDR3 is CASSQEGPTDTQYF. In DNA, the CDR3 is TGTGCCAGCAGCCAGGAAGGGCCCACAGATACGCAGTATTTT.

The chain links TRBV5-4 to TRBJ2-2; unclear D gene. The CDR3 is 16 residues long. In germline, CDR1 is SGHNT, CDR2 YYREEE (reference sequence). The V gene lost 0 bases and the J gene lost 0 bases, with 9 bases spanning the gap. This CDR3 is CASSLEARTNTGELFF. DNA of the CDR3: TGTGCCAGCAGCTTGGAGGCCAGGACGAACACCGGGGAGCTGTTTTTT. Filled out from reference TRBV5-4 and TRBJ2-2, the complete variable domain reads ETGVTQSPTHLIKTRGQQVTLRCSSQSGHNTVSWYQQALGQGPQFIFQYYREEENGRGNFPPRFSGLQFPNYSSELNVNALELDDSALYLCASSLEARTNTGELFFGEGSRLTVL.

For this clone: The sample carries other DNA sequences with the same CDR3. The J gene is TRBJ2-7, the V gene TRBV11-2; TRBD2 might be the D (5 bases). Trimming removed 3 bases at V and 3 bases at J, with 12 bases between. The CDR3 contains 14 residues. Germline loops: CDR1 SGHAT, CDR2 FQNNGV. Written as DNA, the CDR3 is TGTGCCAGCAGCTTGGAGGTGGGAAGCTACGAGCAGTACTTC. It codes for CASSLEVGSYEQYF. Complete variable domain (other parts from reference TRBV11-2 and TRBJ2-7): EAGVAQSPRYKIIEKRQSVAFWCNPISGHATLYWYQQILGQGPKLLIQFQNNGVVDDSQLPKDRFSAERLKGVDSTLKIQPAKLEDSAVYLCASSLEVGSYEQYFGPGTRLTVT.

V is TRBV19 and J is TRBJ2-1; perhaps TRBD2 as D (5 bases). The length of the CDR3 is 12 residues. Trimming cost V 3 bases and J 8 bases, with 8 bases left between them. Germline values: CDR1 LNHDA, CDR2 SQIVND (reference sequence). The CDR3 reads CASSIRRDEQFF. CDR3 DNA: TGTGCCAGTAGTATTCGGCGGGATGAGCAGTTCTTC.

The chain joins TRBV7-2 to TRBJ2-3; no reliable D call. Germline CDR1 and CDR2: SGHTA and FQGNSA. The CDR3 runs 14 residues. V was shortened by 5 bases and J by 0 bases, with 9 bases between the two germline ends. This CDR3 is CASSTGFSTDTQYF. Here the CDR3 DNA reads TGTGCCAGCAGCACGGGTTTCAGCACAGATACGCAGTATTTT.

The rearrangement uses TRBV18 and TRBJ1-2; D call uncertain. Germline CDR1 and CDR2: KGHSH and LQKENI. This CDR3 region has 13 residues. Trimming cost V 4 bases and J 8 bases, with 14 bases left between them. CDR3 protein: CASSLNLHNGYTF. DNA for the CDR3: TGTGCCAGCTCACTTAATTTACATAACGGCTACACCTTC. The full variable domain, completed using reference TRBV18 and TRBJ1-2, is NAGVMQNPRHLVRRRGQEARLRCSPMKGHSHVYWYRQLPEEGLKFMVYLQKENIIDESGMPKERFSAEFPKEGPSILRIQQVVRGDSAAYFCASSLNLHNGYTFGSGTRLTVV.

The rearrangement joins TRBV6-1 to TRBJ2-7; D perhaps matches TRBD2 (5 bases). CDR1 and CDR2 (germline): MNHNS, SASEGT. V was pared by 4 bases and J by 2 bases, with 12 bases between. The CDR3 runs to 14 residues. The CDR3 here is CASSGYGGAYEQYF. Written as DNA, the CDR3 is TGTGCCAGCAGTGGCTACGGAGGCGCCTACGAGCAGTACTTC.

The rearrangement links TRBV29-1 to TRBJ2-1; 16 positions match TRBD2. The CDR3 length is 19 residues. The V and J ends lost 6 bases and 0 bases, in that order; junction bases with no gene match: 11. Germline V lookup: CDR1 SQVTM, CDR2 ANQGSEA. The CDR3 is CSVDPGLAGGHSSYNEQFF. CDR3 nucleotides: TGCAGCGTCGATCCGGGACTAGCGGGAGGGCATAGCTCCTACAATGAGCAGTTCTTC.

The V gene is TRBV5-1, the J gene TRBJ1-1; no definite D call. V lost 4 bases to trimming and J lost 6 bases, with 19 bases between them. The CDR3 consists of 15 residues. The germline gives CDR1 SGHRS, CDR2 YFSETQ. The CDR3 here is CASSPDGELIAEAFF. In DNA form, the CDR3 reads TGCGCCAGCAGCCCGGACGGGGAGTTAATCGCTGAAGCTTTCTTT.

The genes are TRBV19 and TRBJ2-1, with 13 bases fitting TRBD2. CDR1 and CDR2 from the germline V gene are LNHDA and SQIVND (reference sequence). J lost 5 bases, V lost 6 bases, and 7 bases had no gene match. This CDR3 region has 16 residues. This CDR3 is CASSLRLAGGHNEQFF. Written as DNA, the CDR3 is TGTGCCAGTAGCCTACGACTAGCGGGAGGCCACAATGAGCAGTTCTTC. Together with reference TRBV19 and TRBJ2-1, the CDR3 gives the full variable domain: DGGITQSPKYLFRKEGQNVTLSCEQNLNHDAMYWYRQDPGQGLRLIYYSQIVNDFQKGDIAEGYSVSREKKESFPLTVTSAQKNPTAFYLCASSLRLAGGHNEQFFGPGTRLTVL.

Written as DNA, the CDR3 is TGCGCCAGCAGCTTGGTGGGGTACACTGAAGCTTTCTTT. This sequence encodes CASSLVGYTEAFF. V usage is TRBV5-1 and J usage is TRBJ1-1; D unclear. V was cut by 0 bases and J by 3 bases, with 6 bases left in between. The germline V gene has CDR1 SGHRS and CDR2 YFSETQ. This CDR3 spans 13 amino acids.

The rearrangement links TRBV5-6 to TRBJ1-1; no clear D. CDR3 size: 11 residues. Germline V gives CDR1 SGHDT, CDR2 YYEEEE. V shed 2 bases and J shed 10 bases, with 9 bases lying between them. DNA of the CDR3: TGTGCCAGCAGCTTTGAGGGAAGAGCTTTCTTT. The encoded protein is CASSFEGRAFF.

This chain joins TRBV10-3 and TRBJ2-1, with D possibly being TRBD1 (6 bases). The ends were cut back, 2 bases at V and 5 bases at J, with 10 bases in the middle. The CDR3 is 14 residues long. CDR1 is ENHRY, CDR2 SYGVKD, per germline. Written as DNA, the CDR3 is TGTGCCATCAGTGAGCTCGGGACAAACAATGAGCAGTTCTTC. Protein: CAISELGTNNEQFF.